Listed here are 8 T cell receptor beta chains from one sample, sequenced in a study of PD-L1 blockade in urothelial cancer. The method was immunoSEQ multiplex PCR; TCRdb's version includes in-frame clones alone and lacks a portion of them. The table lists 90,000 to 100,000 clones, around 89% of them singletons, with about 1.6% in the top ten. Time point denoted: pretreatment peripheral blood. The sequencing here drew on PBMCs, taken around atezolizumab (anti-PD-L1) treatment. Source of these receptors: a man aged 55 to 69 with urothelial cancer.

The chain employs TRBV29-1 and TRBJ2-3; a possible D gene is TRBD2 (5 bases). This CDR3 contains 13 residues. Germline V gene sequence: CDR1 SQVTM, CDR2 ANQGSEA. V dropped 6 bases and J dropped 3 bases, with 13 bases sitting between them. In nucleotides, the CDR3 is TGCAGCGTCCGGGATGGCGTGACAGATACGCAGTATTTT. It codes for CSVRDGVTDTQYF.

The CDR3 bases are TGCGCCAGCACCCGGACAGGGGGTGTGGGGGAGCTGTTTTTT. This encodes CASTRTGGVGELFF. The rearrangement uses TRBV5-1 and TRBJ2-2; 10 bases fit TRBD1. V lost 6 bases to trimming and J lost 8 bases; unmatched junction nucleotides: 7. The CDR3 covers 14 residues. Germline V gene data show CDR1 as SGHRS and CDR2 as YFSETQ.

The V call is TRBV5-4, the J call TRBJ2-7, with 10 bases aligning to TRBD2. The CDR3 is made up of 15 amino acids. J lost 6 bases, V lost 2 bases, and 8 bases had no gene match. Germline loops: CDR1 SGHNT, CDR2 YYREEE (reference sequence). The CDR3 loop is CASSLTGTSAFEQYF. The CDR3 DNA reads TGTGCCAGCAGCTTAACCGGGACTAGCGCGTTCGAGCAGTACTTC.

The chain combines TRBV29-1 with TRBJ2-4; 7 positions match TRBD1. The CDR3 loop spans 14 amino acids. Germline CDR1 SQVTM, CDR2 ANQGSEA. With 5 bases clipped from V and 3 bases from J, the junction kept 7 bases outside the gene matches. The DNA for the CDR3 is TGCAGCGTTAACAGGGGTATAGGCAAAAACATTCAGTACTTC. Translated, it gives CSVNRGIGKNIQYF.

Worth noting for this clone: Other DNA variants within this sample encode the same CDR3. The chain employs TRBV5-1 and TRBJ2-2, with 8 nucleotides matching TRBD2. Germline-derived CDR1 and CDR2 are SGHRS and YFSETQ. The V gene end was trimmed by 4 bases and the J gene end by 3 bases; junction bases not matched to a gene: 8. This CDR3 spans 16 amino acids. In DNA form, the CDR3 reads TGCGCCAGCAGCCCCTCAGCGGGGGTGGACACCGGGGAGCTGTTTTTT. Translating it yields CASSPSAGVDTGELFF.

This clone was detected a few times. A read error may account for a junction end that differs from germline. The V call is TRBV19, the J call TRBJ1-4; D is possibly TRBD1 (6 bases). The germline V gene encodes CDR1 LNHDA and CDR2 SQIVND (reference sequence). CDR3 length equals 13 residues. The DNA for the CDR3 is TGTGCGAGTAGGGCAGGGGCTAATGAAAAACTGTTTTTT. Protein product: CASRAGANEKLFF.

The chain carries TRBV9 and TRBJ2-7, with D tentatively TRBD1 (6 bases). This CDR3 has 16 amino acids. Germline V gene sequence: CDR1 SGDLS, CDR2 YYNGEE. Trimming took off 0 bases at V and 4 bases at J, with 17 bases between the two ends. The CDR3 loop is CASSVGVGDRKYEQYF. The CDR3 bases are TGTGCCAGCAGCGTAGGGGTAGGAGACAGGAAATACGAGCAGTACTTC.

CDR3 sequence (DNA): TGTGCCAGCACAAAAAACAGGGAAGACTCGCAAGAGACCCAGTACTTC. Translating gives CASTKNREDSQETQYF. This rearrangement joins TRBV9 to TRBJ2-5; possibly TRBD1 for D (6 bases). Germline loops: CDR1 SGDLS, CDR2 YYNGEE. V was shortened by 6 bases and J by 2 bases, with 20 bases between the two germline ends. The CDR3 extends over 16 amino acids.